The 14 T cell receptor beta chains below come from one sample, sequenced in a study of T-cell reconstitution after alpha-beta-depleted transplantation in children. This sample's TCRbeta library carried unique molecular identifier barcodes. TCRdb called the PCR reads again in MiXCR, with one record for every CDR3 protein. The sample has roughly 790,000 distinct CDR3 sequences, 16% seen once; the top ten hold 5%. This sample comprised PBMCs, mostly from graft donor cells, obtained 360 days after TCRalphabeta/CD19-depleted stem cell transplant. All receptors come from a male patient younger than 18 who had a stem cell transplant for acute lymphoblastic leukemia, so the T cells may come from the graft donor.

In its sample, this clonotype was seen a few times. V is TRBV11-2 and J is TRBJ2-5; the D is unclear. In germline, CDR1 is SGHAT, CDR2 FQNNGV. Trimming removed 5 bases from V and 5 bases from J, with 9 bases in between. The CDR3 has 12 amino acids. This CDR3 is CASSERVETQYF. The CDR3 DNA reads as TGTGCCAGCAGCGAACGGGTGGAGACCCAGTACTTC. The full variable domain, its missing parts supplied by reference TRBV11-2 and TRBJ2-5, is EAGVAQSPRYKIIEKRQSVAFWCNPISGHATLYWYQQILGQGPKLLIQFQNNGVVDDSQLPKDRFSAERLKGVDSTLKIQPAKLEDSAVYLCASSERVETQYFGPGTRLLVL.

This clonotype was found a few times. The chain has TRBV7-8 and TRBJ2-1; TRBD2 aligns across 9 bases. The V gene's germline CDR1 is SGHVS and CDR2 FQNEAQ. CDR3 length: 15 amino acids. V dropped 1 base and J dropped 8; count of bases not matched to a gene: 6. The CDR3 DNA reads as TGTGCCAGCAGCTTAGGCCCTAGCGGGATCCATGAGCAGTTCTTC. Protein sequence: CASSLGPSGIHEQFF. The whole variable domain, filled in from reference TRBV7-8 and TRBJ2-1, reads GAGVSQSPRYKVAKRGQDVALRCDPISGHVSLFWYQQALGQGPEFLTYFQNEAQLDKSGLPSDRFFAERPEGSVSTLKIQRTQQEDSAVYLCASSLGPSGIHEQFFGPGTRLTVL.

Many counts were recorded for this clonotype. V usage is TRBV11-2 and J usage is TRBJ2-7; D may correspond to TRBD1 or TRBD2 (6 bases each). The V end was cut by 3 bases, the J end by 3 bases, with 15 bases between. CDR1 and CDR2 from the germline V gene are SGHAT and FQNNGV. The CDR3 covers 15 residues. CDR3 sequence: CASSLGGGPLYEQYF. Here the CDR3 DNA reads TGTGCCAGCAGCTTGGGGGGCGGACCCCTCTACGAGCAGTACTTC.

The J gene is TRBJ1-2, the V gene TRBV29-1; a weak D match, TRBD1 (6 bases). The germline CDR1 and CDR2 sequences are SQVTM and ANQGSEA. Trimming cost V 4 bases and J 3 bases, with 12 bases left between them. The CDR3 covers 13 residues. Here the CDR3 DNA reads TGCAGCGTTGTGGGGGGGCCGGACTATGGCTACACCTTC. Protein: CSVVGGPDYGYTF.

The sample holds a few counts of this clonotype. The chain carries TRBV11-1 and TRBJ2-7, with TRBD2 identical over 7 bases. The junction had 15 bases not matched to a gene; V was cut back by 1 base and J by 3 bases. The CDR3 sequence is 18 residues long. Germline CDR1 reads SGHAT; CDR2 reads FQDESV (reference sequence). The CDR3 reads CASSLGGAGPSRNYEQYF. CDR3 in DNA: TGTGCCAGCAGCTTAGGGGGAGCGGGGCCCTCAAGGAACTACGAGCAGTACTTC. The whole variable domain, filled in from reference TRBV11-1 and TRBJ2-7, reads EAEVAQSPRYKITEKSQAVAFWCDPISGHATLYWYRQILGQGPELLVQFQDESVVDDSQLPKDRFSAERLKGVDSTLKIQPAELGDSAMYLCASSLGGAGPSRNYEQYFGPGTRLTVT.

There are many counts of this clonotype. The rearrangement joins TRBV4-1 to TRBJ2-4, with 7 bases identical to TRBD2. The germline V gene has CDR1 MGHRA and CDR2 YSYEKL. V gave up 1 base and J gave up 0 bases; unmatched junction bases: 6. The CDR3 runs 17 residues. In nucleotides, the CDR3 is TGCGCCAGCAGCCAAGGGGCTAGCGGACTAGCCAAAAACATTCAGTACTTC. Translating gives CASSQGASGLAKNIQYF.

This clonotype was seen repeatedly, ten times or more. The chain has TRBV27 and TRBJ2-7; a possible D gene is TRBD1 (5 bases). V was trimmed by 7 bases and J by 5 bases, leaving 18 bases between them. Looked up from germline, CDR1 is MNHEY and CDR2 is SMNVEV (reference sequence). The CDR3 runs to 14 residues. Here the CDR3 reads CASKGPGHWDEQYF. The CDR3 nucleotides are TGTGCCAGCAAGGGCCCCGGACATTGGGACGAGCAGTACTTC.

This clonotype was observed a few times. The gene calls are TRBV6-5 and TRBJ2-4; 12 nucleotides agree with TRBD2. The CDR3 consists of 19 residues. Trimming took 4 bases from V and 1 from J; bases not matched to a gene: 11. Germline CDR1 and CDR2: MNHEY and SVGAGI. The CDR3 protein is CASSFATSGSRSAKNIQYF. The CDR3 DNA reads as TGTGCCAGCAGTTTCGCGACTAGCGGGAGCCGCTCGGCCAAAAACATTCAGTACTTC.

The chain recombines TRBV4-1 with TRBJ1-3; TRBD1 matches at 9 bases. V shed 4 bases and J 0 bases; nucleotides not matched to a gene: 4. CDR1 and CDR2 from the germline V gene are MGHRA and YSYEKL. This CDR3 spans 16 amino acids. The CDR3 loop is CASSPRTGASGNTIYF. The CDR3 DNA follows: TGCGCCAGCAGCCCTCGGACAGGGGCCTCTGGAAACACCATATATTTT.

V usage is TRBV20-1 and J usage is TRBJ1-1; no reliable D call. V was clipped by 1 base and J by 1 base, with 10 bases between them. Germline V gene lookup returns CDR1 DFQATT and CDR2 SNEGSKA (reference sequence). The CDR3 consists of 14 residues. In DNA, the CDR3 is TGCAGTGCTAGAGTACCTTCGGGGAACACTGAAGCTTTCTTT. Protein: CSARVPSGNTEAFF.

V gene TRBV5-1 combines with J gene TRBJ1-2; D gene ambiguous. The CDR3 is 13 amino acids. V lost 3 bases and J 4 bases, leaving 10 bases between the germline ends. In germline, CDR1 is SGHRS, CDR2 YFSETQ. The DNA of the CDR3 is TGCGCCAGCAGCTCCGGAGACGGCTATGGCTACACCTTC. Protein product: CASSSGDGYGYTF. Looking up the rest from reference TRBV5-1 and TRBJ1-2 gives the full variable domain: KAGVTQTPRYLIKTRGQQVTLSCSPISGHRSVSWYQQTPGQGLQFLFEYFSETQRNKGNFPGRFSGRQFSNSRSEMNVSTLELGDSALYLCASSSGDGYGYTFGSGTRLTVV.

The rearrangement uses TRBV11-1 and TRBJ2-3, with a weak D call TRBD2 (5 bases). Trimming left V 1 base short and J 3 bases short, with 20 bases between. Germline-derived CDR1 and CDR2 are SGHAT and FQDESV (reference sequence). The CDR3 is 18 residues long. The CDR3 here is CASSLGPQRFVTTDTQYF. CDR3 DNA: TGTGCCAGCAGCTTAGGTCCCCAGCGGTTCGTGACTACAGATACGCAGTATTTT.

In this sample, this clonotype turned up a few times. The chain links TRBV7-2 to TRBJ1-3; 7 bases fit TRBD1. The CDR3 loop spans 13 amino acids. CDR1 SGHTA and CDR2 FQGNSA come from the germline V gene. V gave up 3 bases and J gave up 8 bases; unmatched junction bases: 4. CDR3 in amino acids: CASSFVQGYTIYF. CDR3 nucleotide sequence: TGTGCCAGCAGCTTCGTACAGGGGTACACCATATATTTT.

This clonotype was detected a few times. The V and J genes are TRBV13 and TRBJ2-3; TRBD1 matches 8 bases. CDR1 and CDR2 from the germline V gene are PRHDT and FYEKMQ (reference sequence). The CDR3 runs to 15 residues. J gave up 2 bases and V 5 bases, and 6 bases lay outside the gene matches. DNA of the CDR3: TGTGCCAGCAGCCCAGACAGGGGTCCCACAGATACGCAGTATTTT. Amino acids: CASSPDRGPTDTQYF.